Detailed here is one T cell receptor beta chain. Its specificity is not known. This sample was included in a study of CD8 T cells in Susac syndrome. Study-wide points: Only a relatively small number of individuals were included in the TCR sequencing and HLA analysis.

Blood CD8+ and CD4+ T cells underwent high-throughput TCR beta sequencing. Through negative isolation, CD4+ and CD8+ T cells were obtained, while TEMRA cells were enriched using FACS. Reverse transcription used roughly 0.5 to 1 ug RNA and random hexamers. An immunoSEQ multiplex PCR generated amplified TCR beta CDR3 products spanning 54 Vbeta and 13 Jbeta. TCRdb called the immunoSEQ multiplex PCR reads again in MiXCR, with one record for every CDR3 protein. The data hold 25,000 to 30,000 distinct CDR3 sequences, with 90% to 95% observed a single time. Between the trimmed V and J ends, which lost 3 bases and 0 bases, there was a span of 18 bases. The CDR3 spans 17 residues. Looked up from germline, CDR1 is MNHNS and CDR2 is SASEGT.

Sequencing was performed on CD8+ T cells from PBMCs. This sequence joins TRBV6-1 and TRBJ2-7; D is undetermined. This clonotype was sampled from a human donor in good health. In DNA, the CDR3 is TGTGCCAGCAGTGAGAGAATTACAACCCTTAGCTCCTACGAGCAGTACTTC. Protein sequence: CASSERITTLSSYEQYF.